This T cell receptor beta chain was sequenced for a study of blood T cell repertoires in COVID-19. Study-level background: The United States, Italy and Spain supplied acute and convalescent COVID-19 samples.

Study processing details: Amplification of reference gene primers was used by the study to estimate nucleated cell counts. TCRdb's table, derived via immunoSEQ multiplex PCR, lists solely in-frame clones and lacks some. Clone size and the V and J calls come from that table; the DNA yielded D and trimming. The data hold under 100,000 clones, with 85% to 95% observed a single time. This clone appeared a single time. The V and J ends lost 7 bases and 2 bases respectively, with 9 bases between them. The CDR3 is 13 residues long. Germline V gene data show CDR1 as MDHEN and CDR2 as SYDVKM. Sample: peripheral blood. The rearrangement joins TRBV28 to TRBJ1-3; D unresolved. The TCR was taken from an older woman with active COVID-19. CDR3 region: CASIASTGNTIYF. The CDR3 bases are TGTGCCAGCATAGCATCGACTGGAAACACCATATATTTT.